Below are 9 T cell receptor beta chains sequenced from a single sample in a study of Graves' ophthalmopathy and Graves' hyperthyroidism. The TCR beta CDR3 regions underwent amplification from RNA transcripts. Second-round multiplex PCR came after a first-round RT-PCR that employed HTBI primers. TCRdb re-derived calls from the multiplex PCR reads in MiXCR, one entry per CDR3 protein. This sample yields hundreds of thousands of distinct CDR3 sequences, of which about 21% are seen a single time; around 3.2% belongs to the top ten. What was sequenced was peripheral blood. The receptors were gathered from a woman younger than 35 with stable Graves' hyperthyroidism.

This clonotype has at least ten counts. The chain is built from TRBV12-3 or TRBV12-4 and TRBJ2-7; D is ambiguous. The V end lost 5 bases, the J end lost 7 bases, and 15 bases lay between the germline ends. This CDR3 has 13 amino acids. In DNA form, the CDR3 reads TGTGCCAGCAGTGGAACCTCTTACACGGAGCAGTACTTC. It codes for CASSGTSYTEQYF.

This clonotype was found many times. The chain couples TRBV6-2 or TRBV6-3 to TRBJ1-2; 7 bases match TRBD1. The CDR3 consists of 13 residues. The V gene's germline CDR1 is MNHEY and CDR2 SVGEGT. Trimming removed 8 bases from V and 7 bases from J; junction bases left unmatched: 10. Here the CDR3 reads CASLSDRDPGYTF. The CDR3 DNA sequence: TGTGCCAGCCTTTCCGACAGGGACCCTGGCTACACCTTC.

This clonotype was recorded many times. The chain links TRBV12-3 or TRBV12-4 to TRBJ2-7; TRBD2 aligns across 7 bases. This CDR3 contains 12 residues. Germline trimming cut 5 bases from V and 3 bases from J; bases unmatched to any gene: 1. In DNA, the CDR3 is TGTGCCAGCAGTGCTAGCGGCTACGAGCAGTACTTC. Protein product: CASSASGYEQYF.

This clonotype was counted at least ten times. The gene calls are TRBV6-5 and TRBJ2-2; 8 bases map to TRBD1. Germline lookup yields CDR1 MNHEY and CDR2 SVGAGI. With 5 bases clipped from V and 3 bases from J, the junction kept 2 bases outside the gene matches. The CDR3 contains 14 residues. The CDR3 reads CASSTGGYTGELFF. CDR3 sequence (DNA): TGTGCCAGCAGTACAGGGGGTTACACCGGGGAGCTGTTTTTT.

This chain connects TRBV27 to TRBJ1-1, with a possible D match to TRBD1 (5 bases). The V and J ends lost 2 bases and 6 bases respectively, with 16 bases between them. The germline V gene has CDR1 MNHEY and CDR2 SMNVEV (reference sequence). The CDR3 covers 15 residues. The CDR3 DNA reads TGTGCCAGCAGTTTACGGGCCAGGGTGATTCCTGAAGCTTTCTTT. Translation: CASSLRARVIPEAFF.

This clonotype was observed at least ten times. V usage is TRBV20-1 and J usage is TRBJ2-7; D remains ambiguous. The germline gives CDR1 DFQATT, CDR2 SNEGSKA (reference sequence). This CDR3 has 11 residues. The V end lost 3 bases, the J end lost 2 bases, and 5 bases lay between the germline ends. The CDR3 coding sequence is TGCAGTGCTAGTCGCACCTACGAGCAGTACTTC. It is translated as CSASRTYEQYF.

V usage is TRBV5-1 and J usage is TRBJ2-2; tentatively, D is TRBD1 or TRBD2 (6 bases each). Germline values: CDR1 SGHRS, CDR2 YFSETQ. The CDR3 is made up of 14 amino acids. V lost 3 bases and J 6 bases, leaving 12 bases between the germline ends. In DNA, the CDR3 is TGCGCCAGCAGCTGGTCGGGGGCGCCCGGGGAGCTGTTTTTT. It yields the protein CASSWSGAPGELFF.

The chain recombines TRBV13 with TRBJ1-5, with D unclear. This CDR3 has 17 amino acids. Germline assignment: CDR1 PRHDT and CDR2 FYEKMQ (reference sequence). V gave up 1 base and J gave up 2 bases, with 15 bases separating them. The CDR3 protein is CASSLAGQTGGNQPQHF. As DNA, the CDR3 is TGTGCCAGCAGCTTAGCGGGCCAAACTGGGGGCAATCAGCCCCAGCATTTT.

A remark on this clonotype: Likely a read error: the CDR3 ends without its conserved phenylalanine or tryptophan. V usage is TRBV13 and J usage is TRBJ2-7; weak D call: TRBD2 (5 bases). Looked up from germline, CDR1 is PRHDT and CDR2 is FYEKMQ (reference sequence). V was clipped by 8 bases and J by 5 bases, with 10 bases between them. This CDR3 has 11 residues. DNA for the CDR3: TGTGCCAGCGGCCAACTAGACGAGCAGTACTAC. It is translated as CASGQLDEQYY.